This T cell receptor beta chain was obtained from a study of cytomegalovirus exposure and HLA in healthy donors. Germline V gene lookup returns CDR1 SNHLY and CDR2 FYNNEI. Trimming stripped 2 bases from V and 7 bases from J, with 12 bases between. The CDR3 runs to 14 residues. With 60 Vbeta and 13 Jbeta primers, the PCR was carried out. Libraries were prepared by immunoSEQ multiplex PCR; TCRdb keeps only in-frame clonotypes and omits some of them. The sample shows fewer than 130,000 clones, more than 75% of them seen only once. The rearrangement uses TRBV2 and TRBJ1-5, with D possibly matching TRBD1 (6 bases). This receptor was obtained from a man in his forties in good health and CMV-seronegative. The specimen was PBMCs. The CDR3 sequence: CASSEKGGLQPQHF. In DNA form, the CDR3 reads TGTGCCAGCAGTGAAAAGGGGGGGCTCCAGCCCCAGCATTTT. Looking up the rest from reference TRBV2 and TRBJ1-5 gives the full variable domain: EPEVTQTPSHQVTQMGQEVILRCVPISNHLYFYWYRQILGQKVEFLVSFYNNEISEKSEIFDDQFSVERPDGSNFTLKIRSTKLEDSAMYFCASSEKGGLQPQHFGDGTRLSIL.